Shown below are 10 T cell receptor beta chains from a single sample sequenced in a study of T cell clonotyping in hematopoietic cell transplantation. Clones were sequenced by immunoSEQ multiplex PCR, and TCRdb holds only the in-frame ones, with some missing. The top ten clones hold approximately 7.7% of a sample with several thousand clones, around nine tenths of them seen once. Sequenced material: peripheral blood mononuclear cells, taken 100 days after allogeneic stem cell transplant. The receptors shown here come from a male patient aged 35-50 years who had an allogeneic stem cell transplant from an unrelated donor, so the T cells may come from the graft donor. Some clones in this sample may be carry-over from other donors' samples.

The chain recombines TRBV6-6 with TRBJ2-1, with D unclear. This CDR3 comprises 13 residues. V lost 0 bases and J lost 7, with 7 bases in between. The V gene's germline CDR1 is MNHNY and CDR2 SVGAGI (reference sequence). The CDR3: CASSYSLTNEQFF. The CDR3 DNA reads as TGTGCCAGCAGTTACTCCCTGACTAATGAGCAGTTCTTC.

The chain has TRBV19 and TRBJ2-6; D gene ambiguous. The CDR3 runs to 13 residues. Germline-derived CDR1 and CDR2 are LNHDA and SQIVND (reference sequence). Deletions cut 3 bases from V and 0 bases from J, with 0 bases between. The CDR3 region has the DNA TGTGCCAGTAGTATCTCTGGGGCCAACGTCCTGACTTTC. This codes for CASSISGANVLTF.

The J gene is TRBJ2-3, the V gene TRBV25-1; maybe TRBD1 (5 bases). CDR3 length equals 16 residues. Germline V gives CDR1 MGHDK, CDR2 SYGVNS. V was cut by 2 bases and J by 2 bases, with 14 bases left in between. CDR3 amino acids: CASSEKGPGYTDTQYF. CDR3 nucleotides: TGTGCCAGCAGTGAAAAGGGGCCGGGTTACACAGATACGCAGTATTTT.

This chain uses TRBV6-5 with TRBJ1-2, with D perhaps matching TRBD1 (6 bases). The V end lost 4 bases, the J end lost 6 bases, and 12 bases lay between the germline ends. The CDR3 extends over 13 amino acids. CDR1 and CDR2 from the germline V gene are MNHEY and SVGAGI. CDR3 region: CASSSRGRNGYTF. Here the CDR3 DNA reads TGTGCCAGCAGTTCCAGGGGAAGAAATGGCTACACCTTC.

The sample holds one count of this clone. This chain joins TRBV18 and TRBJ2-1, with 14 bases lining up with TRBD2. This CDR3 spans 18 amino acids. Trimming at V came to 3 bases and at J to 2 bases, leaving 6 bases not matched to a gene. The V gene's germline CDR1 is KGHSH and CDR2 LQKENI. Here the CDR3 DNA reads TGTGCCAGCTCACCCGCCGGGACTAGCGGGGGAGCCTACAATGAGCAGTTCTTC. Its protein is CASSPAGTSGGAYNEQFF.

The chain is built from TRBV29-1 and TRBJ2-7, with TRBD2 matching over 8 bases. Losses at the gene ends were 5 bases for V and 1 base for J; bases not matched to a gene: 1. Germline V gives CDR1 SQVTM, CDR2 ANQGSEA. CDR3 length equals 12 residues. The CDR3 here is CSVIAGSYEQYF. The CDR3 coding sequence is TGCAGCGTTATAGCGGGGTCCTACGAGCAGTACTTC.

The CDR3 DNA is TGCGCCAGCAGTGCCGACACAGCCTACGAAAAACTGTTTTTT. It translates to CASSADTAYEKLFF. This chain connects TRBV10-2 to TRBJ1-4; D is undetermined. The V gene's germline CDR1 is WSHSY and CDR2 SAAADI. The CDR3 is made up of 14 amino acids. Deletions cut 4 bases from V and 8 bases from J, with 14 bases between.

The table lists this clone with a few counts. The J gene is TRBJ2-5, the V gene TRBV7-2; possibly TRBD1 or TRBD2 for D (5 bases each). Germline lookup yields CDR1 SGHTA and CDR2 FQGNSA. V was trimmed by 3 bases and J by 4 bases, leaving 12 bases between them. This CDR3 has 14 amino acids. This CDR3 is CASSFDPGRETQYF. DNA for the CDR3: TGTGCCAGCAGCTTTGACCCGGGGCGAGAGACCCAGTACTTC.

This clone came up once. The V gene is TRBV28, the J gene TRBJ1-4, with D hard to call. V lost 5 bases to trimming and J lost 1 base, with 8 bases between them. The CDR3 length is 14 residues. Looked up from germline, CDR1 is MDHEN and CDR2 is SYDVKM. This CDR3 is CASSKVVTNEKLFF. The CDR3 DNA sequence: TGTGCCAGCAGTAAGGTTGTAACTAATGAAAAACTGTTTTTT.

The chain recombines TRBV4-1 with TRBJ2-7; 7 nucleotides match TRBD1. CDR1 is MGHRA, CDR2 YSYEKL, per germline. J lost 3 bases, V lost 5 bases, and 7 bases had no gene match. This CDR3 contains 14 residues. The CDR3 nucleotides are TGCGCCAGCAGCTCCCGGACAGGAAGCTACGAGCAGTACTTC. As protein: CASSSRTGSYEQYF.